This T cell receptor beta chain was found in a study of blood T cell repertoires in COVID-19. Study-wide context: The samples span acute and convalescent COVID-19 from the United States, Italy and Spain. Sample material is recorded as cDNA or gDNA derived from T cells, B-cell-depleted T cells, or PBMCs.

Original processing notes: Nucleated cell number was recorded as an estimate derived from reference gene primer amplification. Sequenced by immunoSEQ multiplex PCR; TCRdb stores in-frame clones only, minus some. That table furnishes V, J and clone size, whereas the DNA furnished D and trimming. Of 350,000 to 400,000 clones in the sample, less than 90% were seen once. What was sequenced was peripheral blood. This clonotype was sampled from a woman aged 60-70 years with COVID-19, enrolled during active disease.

CDR3 DNA sequence: TGTGCCAGCAGCTTAGAAAACAGGGTGGGCTACACCTTC. Translated, it gives CASSLENRVGYTF. The V call is TRBV7-2, the J call TRBJ1-2; weak D call: TRBD1 (6 bases). Germline assignment: CDR1 SGHTA and CDR2 FQGNSA. V dropped 1 base and J dropped 8 bases, with 11 bases sitting between them. CDR3 length: 13 residues.